This T cell receptor (beta chain) was obtained from a study of blood T cell repertoires in COVID-19. V lost 6 bases and J lost 6; bases outside the gene matches: 2. This CDR3 is 13 amino acids long. Study processing details: Estimation of nucleated cell counts relied on the amplification of reference gene primers. The table came from immunoSEQ multiplex PCR; TCRdb's copy has only in-frame clones and leaves some out. V, J and clone size reflect that table, while D and trimming were determined from the DNA. The sample lists about 250,000 clones; approximately 90% were seen once. This clone has a handful of counts.

The rearrangement links TRBV12-3 or TRBV12-4 to TRBJ1-4, with 9 positions matching TRBD1. The TCR originated in a man between 18 and 29 years old who had recovered from COVID-19. Sequenced input: PBMCs or T cells enriched from blood (not recorded which). The DNA of the CDR3 is TGTGCCAGCAGAGGGACAGGGTATGAAAAACTGTTTTTT. Encoded protein: CASRGTGYEKLFF.